This TCR beta chain is from a study of CD4+ T cells in melanoma. CDR1 and CDR2 (germline): SGDLS, YYNGEE. Trimming removed 3 bases from V and 4 bases from J, with 14 bases in between. This CDR3 contains 14 residues. Sequencing was performed with immunoSEQ multiplex PCR; in TCRdb, only in-frame clones are kept and a portion is missing. The sample includes about 14,000 clones, 68% of them seen just once. This sequence was found in a human donor with melanoma. The sample taken for sequencing was cells from a culture (not recorded whether cultured in vitro). The chain carries TRBV9 and TRBJ2-7, with D tentatively TRBD1 (5 bases). The CDR3 DNA is TGTGCCAGCAGCGCGGACACTAATAGATACGAGCAGTACTTC. Amino acids: CASSADTNRYEQYF. Using reference TRBV9 and TRBJ2-7 for the parts outside the CDR3, the full variable domain is DSGVTQTPKHLITATGQRVTLRCSPRSGDLSVYWYQQSLDQGLQFLIQYYNGEERAKGNILERFSAQQFPDLHSELNLSSLELGDSALYFCASSADTNRYEQYFGPGTRLTVT.